Sequencing of this TCR beta chain was carried out in a study of a mutant IDH1 vaccine in newly diagnosed glioma. Comments on this clone: The antigen is not known.

Study-wide results and caveats: Any relationship between pseudoprogression and changes in top peripheral T cell clonotypes seemed absent.

Only in-frame clones appear in the TCRdb table, and some are missing; sequencing was by immunoSEQ multiplex PCR. The sample gives approximately 47,000 clones, around 90% of which show up once; around 5.7% is in the top ten. Trimming removed 0 bases from V and 5 bases from J, with 9 bases in between. CDR3 length: 14 amino acids. CDR1 is MGHRA and CDR2 is YSYEKL in the germline V gene. Specified time point: week 35, safety follow-up. One vaccine dose held 300 ug of mutant IDH1 20-mer peptide and came with topical imiquimod. Eight vaccinations reached patients in weeks 1, 3, 5, 7, 11, 15, 19 and 23. This sequence joins TRBV4-1 and TRBJ2-3; no reliable D call. This TCR was sampled from a woman between 35 and 50 years old with glioma. The sequencing here drew on PBMCs, taken from a glioma patient whose treatment included an IDH1 peptide vaccine. In DNA form, the CDR3 reads TGCGCCAGCAGCCAAGAAGGGATAATAGATACGCAGTATTTT. It codes for CASSQEGIIDTQYF.